The rows below give T cell receptor beta chains drawn from one sample of a study of memory CD8 T cells in hepatitis C reinfection. TCRdb's table, derived via immunoSEQ multiplex PCR, lists solely in-frame clones and lacks some. Altogether 35,000 to 55,000 clones are present, 88% being singletons, with the ten largest covering around 1.2%. The sequenced sample was naive CD8+ T cells sorted from blood. All receptors come from a man aged 18 to 29 with hepatitis C virus infection. The CDR3 runs from the conserved cysteine through the conserved F or W. The D gene is left open where the match is weak. Expanded clones are given a class, and other clones once, few, many or no size at all.

d_call j_call v_call clone_size cdr3_length cdr3_nt cdr3_aa
. TRBJ2-7 TRBV27 . 16 TGTGCCAGCAGTTTATCGATTGGACAGCACCCCTACGAGCAGTACTTC CASSLSIGQHPYEQYF
TRBD2 TRBJ2-2 TRBV7-6 . 19 TGTGCCAGCAGCTCCCCGACTAGCGGGAGGGCCGGAGGCACCGGGGAGCTGTTTTTT CASSSPTSGRAGGTGELFF
TRBD2 TRBJ2-5 TRBV29-1 few 14 TGCAGCGTTTTGGGCGGGAGGGCCGGTGAGACCCAGTACTTC CSVLGGRAGETQYF
. TRBJ2-1 TRBV5-5 . 15 TGTGCCAGCAGCGTGGACCCCCCAAACAACAATGAGCAGTTCTTC CASSVDPPNNNEQFF
. TRBJ1-1 TRBV6-1 . 17 TGTGCCAGCAGTGACGCAACACGACTGATCGGGAACACTGAAGCTTTCTTT CASSDATRLIGNTEAFF
. TRBJ1-6 TRBV27 . 14 TGTGCCAGCAGTGCTCGGACGGGAATTCTATCCCTCCACTTT CASSARTGILSLHF
. TRBJ2-2 TRBV19 . 16 TGTGCCAGTAGCCTATGGGCAGGGCTGACCACCGGGGAGCTGTTTTTT CASSLWAGLTTGELFF
TRBD1 TRBJ2-2 TRBV27 . 15 TGTGCCAGCAGTTTAAGGGACAGGGTGGCCGGGGAGCTGTTTTTT CASSLRDRVAGELFF
TRBD1 TRBJ1-1 TRBV6-5 few 14 TGTGCCAGCAGTACGACAGGGGGTTACACTGAAGCTTTCTTT CASSTTGGYTEAFF
. TRBJ2-7 TRBV28 . 17 TGTGCCAGCAGTTCCCCCCATTTTAGACAGTTCTCCTACGAGCAGTACTTC CASSSPHFRQFSYEQYF
TRBD1 TRBJ2-1 TRBV7-9 . 15 TGTGCCAGCAGCTTATCACAGGGGGCCTACAATGAGCAGTTCTTC CASSLSQGAYNEQFF
. TRBJ1-2 TRBV11-2 . 15 TGTGCCAGCAGCTTAGAGGCCAGAACTAACTATGGCTACACCTTC CASSLEARTNYGYTF
. TRBJ2-1 TRBV7-2 . 15 TGTGCCAGCAGCTTTCCGCGGGGGGCAGGGGGTGAGCAGTTCTTC CASSFPRGAGGEQFF
TRBD1 TRBJ1-1 TRBV27 . 18 TGTGCCAGCCATCTCCTAACACCGGGACAGGGGTATTACACTGAAGCTTTCTTT CASHLLTPGQGYYTEAFF
TRBD1 TRBJ1-4 TRBV5-6 . 17 TGTGCCAGCAGCTTACCCTTTGGGCAGGGGGAAAATGAAAAACTGTTTTTT CASSLPFGQGENEKLFF
TRBD2 TRBJ2-3 TRBV19 . 18 TGTGCCAGTAGTATCGGTCTAGCGGGAGGAATTGGAACAGATACGCAGTATTTT CASSIGLAGGIGTDTQYF
. TRBJ2-7 TRBV6-5 . 13 TGTGCCAGCAGTGAGGCAGTCACCTACGAGCAGTACTTC CASSEAVTYEQYF
. TRBJ1-5 TRBV27 . 14 TGTGCCAGTTCTCCGCTGACAGGCAGCCAGCCCCAGCATTTT CASSPLTGSQPQHF
. TRBJ1-6 TRBV7-8 . 17 TGTGCCAGCAGCTTAGGGGGCGGACCCTCCTATAATTCACCCCTCCACTTT CASSLGGGPSYNSPLHF
TRBD1 TRBJ2-7 TRBV28 . 13 TGTGCCAGCCGTGGGACAGGTTCCTACGAGCAGTACTTC CASRGTGSYEQYF
TRBD1 TRBJ1-1 TRBV4-1 few 15 TGCGCCAGCAGCCAAGTAGCTTCCGAGGGGGCGGAAGCTTTCTTT CASSQVASEGAEAFF
. TRBJ1-4 TRBV6-6 once 15 TGTGCCAGCAGTTCCGTGGGGGGAGCAGGGGAAAAACTGTTTTTT CASSSVGGAGEKLFF
. TRBJ2-1 TRBV2 . 13 TGTGCCAGCAGTGACGTGCGGTTCAATGAGCAGTTCTTC CASSDVRFNEQFF
TRBD2 TRBJ2-5 TRBV6-1 . 16 TGTGCCAGCAGTGTCCTAGCGGGGGACTACCAAGAGACCCAGTACTTC CASSVLAGDYQETQYF
. TRBJ1-1 TRBV4-1 few 14 TGCGCCAGCAGTTCTGGGCAGGGACTCACTGAAGCTTTCTTT CASSSGQGLTEAFF
. TRBJ1-1 TRBV6-5 . 12 TGTGCCAGCAGTTACGTTCAGGGAGAAGCTTTCTTT CASSYVQGEAFF
. TRBJ2-4 TRBV18 . 15 TGTGCCAGCTCACCACCTTTCGGTTCCCCGAACATTCAGTACTTC CASSPPFGSPNIQYF
TRBD2 TRBJ2-5 TRBV7-9 . 14 TGTGCCAGCAGCTTGCGCGGGGGGGCTGAGACCCAGTACTTC CASSLRGGAETQYF
TRBD1 TRBJ2-7 TRBV5-8 once 14 TGTGCCAGCAGCGGGGCAGGGGGCTTTTACGAGCAGTACTTC CASSGAGGFYEQYF
. TRBJ2-1 TRBV5-4 . 12 TGTGCCAGCAGCTTATGGGGGGTTGAGCAGTTCTTC CASSLWGVEQFF
TRBD1 TRBJ2-5 TRBV6-6 . 12 TGTGCCACCCTGGACAGGGTAGGGACCCAGTACTTC CATLDRVGTQYF
TRBD1 TRBJ1-2 TRBV6-1 . 14 TGTGCCAGCAGTGATTCAACAGGGGGCAATGGCTACACCTTC CASSDSTGGNGYTF
TRBD1 TRBJ1-2 TRBV7-9 . 16 TGTGCCAGCAGCTTAGGAAAAGCAGGGGGCGCGTCGGGCTACACCTTC CASSLGKAGGASGYTF
. TRBJ1-2 TRBV28 . 11 TGTGCCAGCAGTTTGAGGCGAATTAACACCTTC CASSLRRINTF
. TRBJ2-5 TRBV27 . 14 TGTGCCAGCAGCCCTTTTGGGGCTTTGGAGACCCAGTACTTC CASSPFGALETQYF
. TRBJ2-7 TRBV5-6 few 11 TGTGCCAGCAGCTCTGGCCCCGAGCAGTACTTC CASSSGPEQYF
. TRBJ2-7 TRBV27 . 13 TGTGCCAGCAGTTTTGGACAGCTCTACGAGCAGTACTTC CASSFGQLYEQYF
. TRBJ2-2 TRBV28 . 13 TGTGCCAGCTGTAGCGCAAACACCGGGGAGCTGTTTTTT CASCSANTGELFF
. TRBJ1-1 TRBV27 . 15 TGTGCCAGCAGTTTATCACCAAGCCGGAACACTGAAGCTTTCTTT CASSLSPSRNTEAFF
. TRBJ2-1 TRBV9 . 16 TGTGCCAGCAGCGTAGATACGGGGGGCTGGTACAATGAGCAGTTCTTC CASSVDTGGWYNEQFF
. TRBJ2-1 TRBV19 once 17 TGTGCCAGTAGTATAACCTCGGGGAGCGACTCCTACAATGAGCAGTTCTTC CASSITSGSDSYNEQFF
TRBD2 TRBJ2-7 TRBV11-2 . 12 TGTGCCAGCAGCTCCGCCGGGAGGAAGCAGTACTTC CASSSAGRKQYF
TRBD1 TRBJ2-6 TRBV29-1 . 17 TGCAGCGTTGAAGATGACTCAGGGGGTACTGGGGCCAACGTCCTGACTTTC CSVEDDSGGTGANVLTF
. TRBJ1-1 TRBV6-5 few 13 TGTGCCAGCAGTTACTCGGCTAGGCCTGAAGCTTTCTTT CASSYSARPEAFF
TRBD2 TRBJ2-3 TRBV6-1 . 14 TGTGCCAGCAGCACCGGGGGGGCCACAGATACGCAGTATTTT CASSTGGATDTQYF
TRBD2 TRBJ2-5 TRBV4-3 . 15 TGCGCCAGCAGCCAAGGTAGCGGGATTAAAGAGACCCAGTACTTC CASSQGSGIKETQYF
TRBD2 TRBJ2-1 TRBV27 . 15 TGTGCCAGCAGTTCCCAGCGGGGGGTTTACAATGAGCAGTTCTTC CASSSQRGVYNEQFF
TRBD1 TRBJ2-5 TRBV6-5 . 15 TGTGCCAGCAGTTACCGGGACAGGGTGCAAGAGACCCAGTACTTC CASSYRDRVQETQYF
TRBD2 TRBJ2-3 TRBV11-3 once 15 TGTGCCAGCAGCTTATTCGGGGGGATTACAGATACGCAGTATTTT CASSLFGGITDTQYF
TRBD2 TRBJ2-3 TRBV5-1 . 17 TGCGCCAGCGGCCCTTCGGGACTAGCGGGATTCACAGATACGCAGTATTTT CASGPSGLAGFTDTQYF
TRBD1 TRBJ2-7 TRBV5-1 . 12 TGCGCCAGCAGCTGGGACAGCTACGAGCAGTACTTC CASSWDSYEQYF
TRBD2 TRBJ2-1 TRBV28 . 15 TGTGCCAGCAGTCTACTAGCGGGAGGGTCGCATGAGCAGTTCTTC CASSLLAGGSHEQFF
. TRBJ2-5 TRBV28 . 15 TGTGCCAGCAGTCGGGGGGCGGGTTATGGGGAGACCCAGTACTTC CASSRGAGYGETQYF
. TRBJ2-5 TRBV19 . 12 TGTGCCAGTAAAGGGGCGAGGGAGACCCAGTACTTC CASKGARETQYF
TRBD2 TRBJ2-7 TRBV6-6 . 14 TGTGCCAGCAGAGCCCGGGGGGGGCTGGGGGAGCAGTACTTC CASRARGGLGEQYF
TRBD2 TRBJ2-3 TRBV7-8 . 17 TGTGCCAGCAGCTCCCCTCTAGCGGGAGGGCCCGCAGATACGCAGTATTTT CASSSPLAGGPADTQYF
. TRBJ2-7 TRBV4-1 . 14 TGCGCCAGCAGCCAAGACAGGGGATCCTACGAGCAGTACTTC CASSQDRGSYEQYF
TRBD2 TRBJ2-2 TRBV19 . 15 TGTGCCAGTAGTCCCGGGACTAGAACCACCGGGGAGCTGTTTTTT CASSPGTRTTGELFF